Sequencing of this TCR beta chain was carried out in a study of T cells after yellow fever vaccination (dated by TCRdb to about 2019). In terms of the full investigation: Libraries from fractions with low cell numbers were prepared with the SMART-Seq v4 Ultra Low Input RNA kit. Bulk TCR alpha and beta repertoires were sequenced longitudinally to track T-cell clones before and after primary and booster YFV17D yellow fever vaccination. The cohort comprised two healthy male donors, one aged 18 to 30 and one aged 30 to 40 years. Blood was drawn at multiple timepoints before and after primary and secondary immunization, with bulk PBMC replicates and cell subsets isolated. Paper-wide results and their limitations: The study included only a couple of donors, which limits how far the findings can be generalized. After the booster, most of the clones that had expanded following primary vaccination were detected again (96% of CD4 and 80% to 90% of CD8), which suggests that memory was broadly maintained. Compared with the primary T-cell response, the secondary T-cell response was weaker but faster, peaking on day 5 rather than day 15. FACS-sorted repertoires could contain abundant contaminating clonotypes from the bulk population, so computational filtering was required. A small share of clonotypes was detected in both CD4 and CD8 compartments, with the overlap likely arising from convergent recombination.

This clonotype occurred many times. What this receptor recognizes is not known. No much larger clone exists at a distance of one base, and base qualities are not known. CDR1 and CDR2 (MNHEY, SVGAGI) derive from the germline V gene. The junction shows trimming of 6 bases on V and 9 bases on J, and the gene matches do not reach 7 bases of it. The CDR3, cysteine through phenylalanine, is 13 amino acids long. Left in the record is the CDR3 DNA by itself, 39 bases read in frame from the first base. Instrument on record: Illumina NovaSeq 6000. TCR cDNA was made using 5'RACE template switching, a step that added a universal primer site and unique molecular identifiers. cDNA synthesis was primed from both the TCR alpha and TCR beta constant segments. Libraries were amplified in two PCR steps, with sample barcodes and sequencing adapters added in the second step. Sequencing of libraries was done on Illumina HiSeq 2500 (2x100 bp) or NovaSeq (2x150 bp). As for the authors' bioinformatics: MIGEC handled demultiplexing of reads and collapsing into UMI consensus sequences, while MiXCR performed V(D)J alignment. Vaccine-responding clonotypes were identified with edgeR using replicate PBMC samples, with FDR below 0.01 and a log2 fold change above 5 up to day 15 being required. Each bulk clonotype was labeled CD4 or CD8 based on which sequenced repertoire, CD4 or CD8, contained the clonotype at higher abundance. TCRdb reran the public reads through fastp at Q25 and MiXCR, keeping productive beta chains. Each CDR3 protein gets just one entry, which takes the most common genes and DNA from the rows behind it. The V and J calls reflect TCRdb's pipeline rather than the authors' work. Across this sample there are about 350,000 distinct CDR3 sequences, with about 4% seen only once. 20% to 25% of the sample is in the top ten clones.

The sample's treatment or condition label, in plain terms: live attenuated yellow fever vaccine strain. At each blood-draw timepoint, two biological replicates of bulk PBMCs were obtained. PBMCs were isolated from peripheral blood using a standard Ficoll-Paque protocol. TriZol was used to extract RNA from bulk PBMCs, from CD4 and CD8 fractions, and from dextramer-positive and dextramer-negative fractions. The TCR comes from a man between 18 and 29 years old who received the YFV17D yellow fever vaccine. The receptor chain draws on TRBV6-5 and TRBJ1-5, with TRBD1 matching 8 junction bases. The sample was PBMCs, taken 5 days after the yellow fever booster vaccination. The encoded CDR3 is CASRRDRQLPQHF. Here is the DNA: TGTGCCAGCAGGAGGGACAGGCAGCTGCCCCAGCATTTT.